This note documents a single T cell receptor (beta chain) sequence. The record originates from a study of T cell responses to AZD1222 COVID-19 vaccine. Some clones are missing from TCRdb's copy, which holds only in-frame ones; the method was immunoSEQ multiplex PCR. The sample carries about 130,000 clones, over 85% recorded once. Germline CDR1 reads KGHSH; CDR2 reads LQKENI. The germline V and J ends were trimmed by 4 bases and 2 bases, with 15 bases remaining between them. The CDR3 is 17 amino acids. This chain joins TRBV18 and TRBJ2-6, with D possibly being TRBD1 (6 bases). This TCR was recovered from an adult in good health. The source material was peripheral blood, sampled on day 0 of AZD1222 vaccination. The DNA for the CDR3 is TGTGCCAGCTCACTACAGGGAAGTCAAACTGGGGCCAACGTCCTGACTTTC. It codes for CASSLQGSQTGANVLTF.